This TCR beta chain was identified during a study of neurological immune-mediated disorders (dated by TCRdb to about 2019). The study in broad terms: Of the approximately 34 multiple sclerosis patients, about 31 had relapsing-remitting MS and 3 had secondary progressive MS. The study compared peripheral blood TCR-beta repertoires of HTLV-I-associated myelopathy (HAM/TSP) patients, multiple sclerosis patients and healthy controls using UMI-based sequencing. The roughly 99 TCR-beta libraries covered PBMC samples along with longitudinal samples, technical triplicates, and paired sorted CD4+ and CD8+ T-cell subsets. The cohort comprised 68 subjects: some 15 HAM/TSP patients, 35 or so multiple sclerosis patients and about 20 healthy controls.

Study-level results and caveats: No association of the MS cluster with clinical or MRI features was observed, and the need for larger cohorts was stated by the authors. TCR clonal expansion was highest in HAM/TSP patients and lowest in MS patients, with MS patients falling below even healthy controls. Phylogenetic analysis grouped repertoires from 18 of 34 MS patients into a cluster of related CDR3 sequences, suggesting a possible repertoire-level signature. Expanded clones from different subjects shared no identical CDR3 amino acid sequences, which suggests that TCR-beta repertoires were private in all groups.

To synthesize cDNA, template-switch 5'RACE was performed with a primer carrying a 10-nucleotide random unique molecular identifier so that each TCR transcript was tagged. Every sequencing run covered 15-18 subjects and yielded more than 160 million TCR-beta sequences. The RNeasy kit was used to extract total RNA. Using the KAPA Real-time Library Amplification kit, TCR-beta VDJ regions were amplified with primers for the TCR constant region and the 5'RACE anchor. A first PCR added sample indexes and Illumina adaptors, and a second PCR then raised library yield. After Ampure bead purification, the roughly 650 bp TCR product was size-selected on a 2% E-gel SizeSelection system. Before pooling, library quality was assessed on a Bioanalyzer, concentration was determined with Qubit, and library quantification was performed with the Kapa Library Quantification kit. An Illumina HiSeq 2500 sequenced the libraries paired-end 2 x 150 bp. To increase sequence diversity, roughly 25-31% phiX was spiked into each library pool. In the paper's pipeline: Quality-filtered reads were processed with the UMI-based MiGEC pipeline, and over 75% of raw TCR sequences were removed by the MiGEC pipeline during error correction. VDJ genes were aligned to IMGT germline references, and clonotypes were defined by unique CDR3 amino acid sequence plus V-J genes. Clonal expansion, Shannon diversity and CDR3 relatedness were evaluated with VDJtools (CalcPairwiseDistances, ClusterSamples), while phylogenetic trees were built in CLCbio workbench. Clones with at least 8 unique UMIs were defined as expanded, with this threshold being based on coefficient-of-variation modelling across technical triplicates. The public reads were reprocessed in TCRdb via fastp at Q25 and MiXCR, keeping in-frame beta chains. Under each unique CDR3 protein, matching rows form one entry showing the most common genes and DNA. TCRdb's processing, not the authors' own work, is the source of the V and J calls. This sample lists about 10,000 distinct CDR3 sequences; approximately 22% were detected once. The ten biggest clones cover roughly 13% of the sample.

With regard to this clonotype: Its antigen target is currently unknown. One base away there is no much larger clone; base qualities are not given.

Sorted-subset TCR libraries were prepared from approximately 1 million sorted CD4+ or CD8+ T cells. Multiple sclerosis patients were enrolled in a US clinical protocol evaluating disease progression by magnetic resonance imaging. Peripheral blood was subjected to Ficoll-Hypaque density gradient centrifugation to isolate PBMCs, which were then cryopreserved in liquid nitrogen. The study also sequenced paired sorted CD4+ and CD8+ subsets from healthy controls, HAM/TSP patients and MS patients. CDR1 SGHAT and CDR2 FQNNGV are derived from the germline V gene. Including the terminal cysteine and phenylalanine, the CDR3 comprises 15 residues. Just the 45-base CDR3 DNA is kept, in frame starting at base 1. V is reduced by 5 bases and J by 6 bases, leaving a spacing of 16 bases between them.

Sequencing was carried out using CD8+ T cells from blood. In this chain, TRBV11-2 is recombined with TRBJ1-4; the D gene lacks a confident call. The clonotype comes from a woman between 40 and 55 years old with multiple sclerosis. The encoded CDR3 is CASSGQNTFYEKLFF. The DNA reads TGTGCCAGCAGCGGCCAGAATACCTTCTATGAAAAACTGTTTTTT.